The present entry profiles one T cell receptor (beta chain) with its context. The germline V gene encodes CDR1 SNHLY and CDR2 FYNNEI. V was pared by 6 bases and J by 7 bases, with 9 bases between. The CDR3 consists of 11 residues. The sample originates from a study of shared clonotypes between healthy human individuals. The data were produced by immunoSEQ multiplex PCR, yet TCRdb's version contains in-frame clones alone and is incomplete. The table lists 2 million to 3 million clones, approximately 92% of them singletons. The sequenced material came from naive CD4+ T cells sorted from blood. As for subset: CD45RA+ positively selected. The chain recombines TRBV2 with TRBJ1-2; D is possibly TRBD1 (6 bases). The clonotype was recovered from a man aged 18-30 years in good health. CDR3 bases: TGTGCCAGCAGGGGGGCCGGTGGCTACACCTTC. Translation: CASRGAGGYTF.